The 27 T cell receptor beta chains in this list originate from one sample, sequenced in a study of beta chain features in type 1 diabetes (dated by TCRdb to the late 2010s). The library came from the immunoSEQ multiplex PCR assay. The entire isolated RNA was reverse transcribed using the High Capacity cDNA Reverse Transcription Kit, and thus expressed TCRB transcripts were sequenced. TCRdb carries this immuneACCESS record with in-frame sequences only. Its versions omit some clonotypes, under half of them owing to an unresolved V gene in the studies checked, with the rest unexplained. In this sample the table shows tens of thousands of clones, around 32% of which occur a single time. The leading ten clones occupy about 0.42% of the sample. The sample was stem cell memory CD4+ T cells from blood. In light of the paper, this sample's cell subset or site label describes: stem cell-like memory CD4+ T cells. These receptors were collected from a woman under 30 in good health.

This clone was found a few times. The chain couples TRBV5-4 to TRBJ2-2; 12 nucleotides match TRBD2. CDR1 and CDR2 (germline): SGHNT, YYREEE (reference sequence). The CDR3 is 17 amino acids. J was trimmed by 5 bases and V by 1 base; bases with no gene match: 6. The DNA for the CDR3 is TGTGCCAGCAGCTTGAGTCCTAGCGGGAGGGCGACCGGGGAGCTGTTTTTT. It codes for CASSLSPSGRATGELFF.

This clone was seen only a few times. This chain uses TRBV19 with TRBJ1-1; D call uncertain. The germline V and J ends were trimmed by 3 bases and 0 bases, with 5 bases remaining between them. The germline V gene encodes CDR1 LNHDA and CDR2 SQIVND (reference sequence). The CDR3 contains 13 residues. The CDR3, as DNA: TGTGCCAGTAGTATGGTAGTGAACACTGAAGCTTTCTTT. Protein sequence: CASSMVVNTEAFF.

This clone was counted only a few times. CDR3: CATGSGAWGNSPLHF. CDR3 coding DNA: TGTGCCACTGGGTCAGGGGCGTGGGGAAATTCACCCCTCCACTTT. The chain employs TRBV7-9 and TRBJ1-6; D is perhaps TRBD1 (6 bases). The CDR3 has 15 residues. Trimming removed 10 bases at V and 7 bases at J, with 20 bases between. The germline CDR1 and CDR2 sequences are SEHNR and FQNEAQ (reference sequence).

This clone was observed a few times. The chain is built from TRBV12-5 and TRBJ1-2; D is perhaps TRBD1 (5 bases). The germline V gene encodes CDR1 LGHNT and CDR2 FRNRAP. The CDR3 sequence is 13 residues long. Between the trimmed V and J ends, which lost 5 bases and 6 bases, there was a span of 13 bases. The CDR3 DNA is TGTGCTAGTGGTCCCCCAGGGCGTGATGGCTACACCTTC. As protein: CASGPPGRDGYTF. Full variable domain (remainder filled in from reference TRBV12-5 and TRBJ1-2): DARVTQTPRHKVTEMGQEVTMRCQPILGHNTVFWYRQTMMQGLELLAYFRNRAPLDDSGMPKDRFSAEMPDATLATLKIQPSEPRDSAVYFCASGPPGRDGYTFGSGTRLTVV.

V usage is TRBV28 and J usage is TRBJ1-2; 10 bases align to TRBD1. The CDR3 loop spans 15 amino acids. The trim removed 2 bases at V and 5 bases at J, leaving 5 bases unmatched. Germline V gene data show CDR1 as MDHEN and CDR2 as SYDVKM. CDR3 DNA sequence: TGTGCCAGCAGTTTAGGGACAGGGGACGGGTATGGCTACACCTTC. Translating gives CASSLGTGDGYGYTF.

V and J are TRBV4-2 and TRBJ1-1; perhaps TRBD1 as D (6 bases). This CDR3 contains 17 residues. With 0 bases removed from V and 5 bases from J, the gap between germline ends came to 19 bases. Germline CDR1 is LGHNA and CDR2 is YNFKEQ. CDR3 nucleotides: TGTGCCAGCAGCCAAGACCCTTTGCGGGGGCTGGTTACTGAAGCTTTCTTT. Translating gives CASSQDPLRGLVTEAFF.

The genes are TRBV11-2 and TRBJ2-5; the match to TRBD2 covers 9 bases. Looked up from germline, CDR1 is SGHAT and CDR2 is FQNNGV. CDR3 length: 14 amino acids. V lost 4 bases to trimming and J lost 5 bases; unmatched junction nucleotides: 5. The CDR3 DNA reads TGTGCCAGCAGCTCCAGGACTAGCGATGAGACCCAGTACTTC. This translates into CASSSRTSDETQYF.

This rearrangement joins TRBV18 to TRBJ2-1, with D possibly being TRBD2 (7 bases). The CDR3 is 15 amino acids. Germline CDR1 is KGHSH and CDR2 is LQKENI. The germline V and J ends were trimmed by 2 bases and 7 bases, with 15 bases remaining between them. CDR3 sequence (DNA): TGTGCCAGCTCACCAGGGCAGGGGAGGGGAAATGAGCAGTTCTTC. Translated, it gives CASSPGQGRGNEQFF.

This clone was counted only a few times. The chain carries TRBV2 and TRBJ1-2; 9 nucleotides line up with TRBD1. V lost 5 bases, J lost 7 bases, and 8 bases stayed unmatched. From germline, CDR1 is SNHLY and CDR2 FYNNEI. CDR3 length equals 14 residues. In DNA, the CDR3 is TGTGCCAGCAGTTTCGGGACAGGGATGGGTGGCTACACCTTC. Translated, it gives CASSFGTGMGGYTF.

The rearrangement uses TRBV2 and TRBJ2-1, with D possibly matching TRBD1 (6 bases). V shed 3 bases and J shed 4 bases, with 13 bases lying between them. Germline lookup yields CDR1 SNHLY and CDR2 FYNNEI. There are 15 residues in the CDR3. The CDR3 sequence: CASSEPRTVYNEQFF. Written as DNA, the CDR3 is TGTGCCAGCAGTGAGCCTAGGACAGTTTACAATGAGCAGTTCTTC. Filled out from reference TRBV2 and TRBJ2-1, the complete variable domain reads EPEVTQTPSHQVTQMGQEVILRCVPISNHLYFYWYRQILGQKVEFLVSFYNNEISEKSEIFDDQFSVERPDGSNFTLKIRSTKLEDSAMYFCASSEPRTVYNEQFFGPGTRLTVL.

The J gene is TRBJ1-4, the V gene TRBV5-1, with 7 bases identical to TRBD1. Germline V gene sequence: CDR1 SGHRS, CDR2 YFSETQ. The CDR3 loop spans 16 amino acids. V gave up 0 bases and J gave up 0 bases; unmatched junction bases: 2. The CDR3 DNA reads as TGCGCCAGCAGCTTGGCCGGGACAGCAACTAATGAAAAACTGTTTTTT. It yields the protein CASSLAGTATNEKLFF.

This clone occurred a few times. This chain uses TRBV4-1 with TRBJ2-3; 8 bases agree with TRBD2. Germline CDR1 reads MGHRA; CDR2 reads YSYEKL. This CDR3 is built from 16 residues. J gave up 4 bases and V 0 bases, and 6 bases lay outside the gene matches. The chain's CDR3 is CASSQDPAGGADTQYF. The CDR3 region has the DNA TGCGCCAGCAGCCAAGATCCGGCGGGAGGAGCAGATACGCAGTATTTT.

This clone turned up a few times. The CDR3 bases are TGCGCCAGCAGCTACGTCCGGGACTACTACAATGAGCAGTTCTTC. It encodes CASSYVRDYYNEQFF. The genes are TRBV5-1 and TRBJ2-1; the match to TRBD2 covers 7 bases. The CDR3 is 15 amino acids. CDR1 is SGHRS and CDR2 is YFSETQ in the germline V gene. The V segment lost 3 bases and the J segment 3 bases; nucleotides outside the gene matches: 6. The full variable domain, rest sourced from reference TRBV5-1 and TRBJ2-1, is KAGVTQTPRYLIKTRGQQVTLSCSPISGHRSVSWYQQTPGQGLQFLFEYFSETQRNKGNFPGRFSGRQFSNSRSEMNVSTLELGDSALYLCASSYVRDYYNEQFFGPGTRLTVL.

V and J are TRBV11-1 and TRBJ1-2, with D tentatively TRBD1 (6 bases). There are 14 residues in the CDR3. Germline V CDR1 and CDR2: SGHAT, FQDESV (reference sequence). V lost 1 base and J lost 6, with 12 bases in between. DNA for the CDR3: TGTGCCAGCAGCTTAGGAAGGGGGTCGGATGGCTACACCTTC. Translated, it gives CASSLGRGSDGYTF.

This clone was seen only a few times. The chain joins TRBV6-5 to TRBJ1-1, with TRBD1 matching over 8 bases. Trimming removed 5 bases from V and 5 bases from J; junction bases left unmatched: 7. This CDR3 is 14 amino acids long. Germline V CDR1 and CDR2: MNHEY, SVGAGI. CDR3 sequence reads: CASSPTGEGTEAFF. The CDR3 bases are TGTGCCAGCAGTCCGACAGGGGAAGGGACTGAAGCTTTCTTT.

Only a few counts were recorded for this clone. V usage is TRBV6-1 and J usage is TRBJ2-1, with 7 bases matching TRBD1. CDR3 length: 14 amino acids. The ends lost 5 bases at V and 2 bases at J; junction bases unmatched: 3. Germline V gene data show CDR1 as MNHNS and CDR2 as SASEGT. This CDR3 reads CASSTGEPYNEQFF. For the CDR3, the DNA is TGTGCCAGCAGTACAGGGGAGCCCTACAATGAGCAGTTCTTC.

CDR3 loop: CASSARQTGANVLTF. The CDR3 DNA sequence: TGTGCCAGCAGCGCTAGACAGACCGGGGCCAACGTCCTGACTTTC. This chain connects TRBV7-8 to TRBJ2-6; D is possibly TRBD1 (5 bases). The length of the CDR3 is 15 residues. V was cut by 5 bases and J by 4 bases, with 12 bases left in between. Germline loops: CDR1 SGHVS, CDR2 FQNEAQ.

The genes are TRBV18 and TRBJ1-4; possible D gene TRBD1, 5 bases. Germline CDR1 KGHSH, CDR2 LQKENI. The CDR3 is 15 residues long. Trimming removed 0 bases from V and 2 bases from J, with 7 bases in between. The CDR3 bases are TGTGCCAGCTCACCACCATCAGGGACTAATGAAAAACTGTTTTTT. Amino acid sequence: CASSPPSGTNEKLFF.

This clone came up a few times. V and J are TRBV2 and TRBJ2-6; 10 bases map to TRBD2. J gave up 0 bases and V 3 bases, and 5 bases lay outside the gene matches. Germline CDR1 SNHLY, CDR2 FYNNEI. This CDR3 is 18 amino acids long. The CDR3 coding sequence is TGTGCCAGCAGTGAGAGACTAGCGGGTAGCTCTGGGGCCAACGTCCTGACTTTC. Translating gives CASSERLAGSSGANVLTF.

This chain links TRBV7-3 with TRBJ2-2; possibly TRBD1 for D (5 bases). The germline V gene encodes CDR1 SGHTA and CDR2 FQGTGA. V was trimmed by 5 bases and J by 7 bases, leaving 14 bases between them. The CDR3 runs to 14 residues. The CDR3 sequence is CASSAIQGNGELFF. Here the CDR3 DNA reads TGTGCCAGCAGCGCAATCCAGGGCAACGGGGAGCTGTTTTTT.

V gene TRBV21-1 combines with J gene TRBJ2-7; the table's D call, TRBD1, has no DNA check behind it. TRBV21-1 is a pseudogene segment. CDR3 length: 16 amino acids. CDR3 sequence: CASKGTGGTDSYEQYF. In DNA, the CDR3 is TGTGCCAGCAAAGGGACAGGGGGAACCGATTCCTACGAGCAGTACTTC.

The table lists this clone with a few counts. The gene calls are TRBV7-9 and TRBJ1-2; D remains unclear. The germline gives CDR1 SEHNR, CDR2 FQNEAQ (reference sequence). The CDR3 is 14 amino acids. The ends were cut back, 4 bases at V and 0 bases at J, with 9 bases in the middle. CDR3 sequence: CASSSLSANYGYTF. DNA of the CDR3: TGTGCCAGCAGCTCTCTCTCCGCTAACTATGGCTACACCTTC.

The chain joins TRBV7-2 to TRBJ2-3; weak D call: TRBD1 (6 bases). The CDR3 runs to 15 residues. The V end lost 6 bases, the J end lost 4 bases, and 17 bases lay between the germline ends. Per the germline V gene, CDR1 is SGHTA and CDR2 is FQGNSA. CDR3: CASRRDQGSADTQYF. In nucleotides, the CDR3 is TGTGCCAGCAGGCGAGACCAGGGGAGCGCAGATACGCAGTATTTT.

The chain couples TRBV15 to TRBJ2-7; possibly TRBD2 for D (6 bases). The V gene lost 3 bases and the J gene lost 6 bases, with 12 bases spanning the gap. CDR1 is LNHNV and CDR2 is YYDKDF in the germline V gene (reference sequence). The CDR3 covers 13 residues. The CDR3 DNA is TGTGCCACCAGCAGGGGGGACTCCCGCGAGCAGTACTTC. Amino acid sequence: CATSRGDSREQYF.

The rearrangement uses TRBV6-5 and TRBJ1-5, with D maybe TRBD1 (5 bases). The CDR3 spans 13 residues. V was clipped by 6 bases and J by 3 bases, with 9 bases between them. Germline V CDR1 and CDR2: MNHEY, SVGAGI. The CDR3 loop reads CASSTTVNQPQHF. The CDR3 bases are TGTGCCAGCAGCACGACAGTCAATCAGCCCCAGCATTTT.

The rearrangement joins TRBV7-9 to TRBJ2-7; D may be TRBD2 (6 bases). V lost 2 bases and J 2 bases, leaving 10 bases between the germline ends. This CDR3 has 14 residues. CDR1 is SEHNR and CDR2 is FQNEAQ in the germline V gene (reference sequence). DNA of the CDR3: TGTGCCAGCAGCTTATACGGGAGAGCCTACGAGCAGTACTTC. It specifies CASSLYGRAYEQYF.

In its sample, this clone was seen a few times. V is TRBV6-5 and J is TRBJ2-1, with D unresolved. CDR1 and CDR2 from the germline V gene are MNHEY and SVGAGI. Trimming took 0 bases from V and 10 from J, leaving 10 bases between them. The length of the CDR3 is 13 residues. This chain's CDR3 is CASSYSSWSEQFF. The CDR3 bases are TGTGCCAGCAGTTACTCGAGCTGGTCAGAGCAGTTCTTC.